This entry features one T cell receptor (beta chain) sequence. This clone came up once. The specificity of this receptor is unknown. No per-base quality is available; no much larger clone lies one base away. This entry comes from a study of cytomegalovirus exposure and HLA in healthy donors (dated by TCRdb to 2016 to 2017). Concerning the study at large: An earlier analysis of roughly 610 of the donors reported over 250 Gb of sequence data and 95 million to 140 million unique TCR beta sequences obtained from approximately 180 million T cells. About 320 gigabases of sequencing data and approximately 85 million unique TCR sequences were included in an early release covering several hundred HLA-typed donors. Of the 350 to 450 genotyped donors, around 81% fell in the genetic ancestry cluster associated with self-reported Caucasian donors. The study aimed to test whether signatures of past pathogen exposure could be identified by cataloging public T cell receptors. The study profiled the T cell repertoires of hundreds of subjects by immunosequencing and related them to cytomegalovirus serostatus. Along with the approximately 670-subject first cohort, a separate validation cohort of some 130 different subjects was used. The study combined high-throughput TCR immunosequencing, statistical association of individual TCRs with disease status, and machine learning to predict cytomegalovirus infection status. A later analysis re-analyzed previously published TCR beta repertoires from 650 to 800 donors and added high-resolution HLA genotyping to study TCR occurrence patterns. In the later analysis, no new phenotypic data were used to find candidate immune exposures; instead, reliance was placed on TCR beta sequences and their occurrence across donors. An earlier analysis of 587 of the donors applied high-throughput TCR beta sequencing to assess whether each TCR beta V gene segment acted as functional or pseudogenic. Donor age, sex, ethnicity and CMV serostatus were compiled together with the repertoire data. A later genetic analysis used genome-wide SNP genotypes for 398 of the 666 donors, treating that subset as a discovery cohort. Every discovery cohort repertoire had been produced on one sequencing platform. HLA typing covered class I and class II loci at four-digit resolution. The number of donors typed differed by locus, with roughly 629-640 for A, B, C, DRB1 and DQB1, roughly 550 for DQA1, 600 to 610 for DPA1, and over 400 for DPB1. About 5 DR-DQ haplotypes were handled as single units for association and clustering, since linkage in the cohort was strong. On average, around 240,000 unique TCR beta nucleotide sequences were sequenced per donor among a few hundred genotyped donors of the cohort, with about 17% of those sequences being non-productive. The investigation overall reported the following: Linkage disequilibrium might explain the correlated functional status among segregating V segments, but an unknown experimental factor could not be ruled out. An association between a missense DCLRE1C variant and V-gene and J-gene trimming of TCR beta chains was found in a later genetic analysis and replicated in an independent cohort. Three of the identified cytomegalovirus-associated TCR beta chains were confirmed in vitro to be specific for cytomegalovirus antigens. Several of the top co-occurrence clusters appeared to be linked to parvovirus B19, influenza, CMV and Epstein-Barr virus, according to a later analysis. The presence/absence analyses assumed that sequencing depth was roughly uniform across donors, and that assumption may not be true. A later analysis associated 15,000 to 20,000 TCR beta sequences with specific HLA alleles at a false discovery rate of 0.05. Cytomegalovirus status was reported to be diagnosed by the classifier with high specificity and sensitivity in both the original and validation cohorts. Because HLA typing was missing for some donors at each locus, association tests included only the typed subset. A total of 150 to 200 TCR beta chains were listed by the study as associated with cytomegalovirus. Most CMV-associated TCR beta chains appeared to be HLA-restricted in a later analysis, and the HLA associations seemed to be driven largely by CMV exposure. Because counts were too low, 15 or so rarely observed V segments, including chromosome 9 orphons, were excluded from the earlier analysis of a few hundred of the donors. A later analysis found that TCR association rates varied across HLA loci, with DRB1 alleles showing the most associated TCRs and HLA-C alleles the fewest. In an earlier analysis of more than 500 of the donors, most TCR beta V segments appeared in productive rearrangements about 87% or about 30% of the time, broadly matching IMGT annotations. Only TCR beta chains were sequenced in this cohort, and the absence of alpha or paired-chain data limited detectable features. Some IMGT-functional V segments, including TRBV6-2 and TRBV6-3, could not be told apart with the 87-base-pair reads, so those segments were excluded. Most TCR sequences were seen in very few donors, while some public TCRs were found in many individuals. The only immune exposure information available for the cohort was CMV serostatus. Compared with the roughly 700-donor mean, donors in an Asian-associated ancestry cluster had fewer N-insertions in productive TCRs, according to a later genetic analysis. A later analysis found that HLA-associated TCR beta chains were more clonally expanded and had lower generation probabilities than equally common non-associated chains. The sequencing pipeline was judged likely to have produced a cluster of highly shared sequence variants as a technical artifact. It was suggested by the authors that the approach could potentially be generalized to other disease states and immunological phenotypes. Strong co-occurrence of HLA alleles, especially DR and DQ, made assigning TCR associations to individual alleles difficult. A further reported finding was that TCR beta sequences accurately predicted the HLA-A and HLA-B alleles for most subjects in the first cohort.

The cohort comprised some 700 healthy bone marrow donors. Cohort members were all nominally healthy when sampled, although unrecorded immune exposures were likely present. The donor tested CMV seropositive and was one of the 289 seropositive cohort members. Each donor provided a peripheral blood sample, and peripheral blood mononuclear cells were used for TCR beta sequencing. The Qiagen DNeasy Blood Extraction Kit was used to extract genomic DNA from the blood cell samples. Including the terminal cysteine and phenylalanine, the CDR3 comprises 14 residues. The retained sequence is limited to the CDR3, 42 bases, with the frame set at the first base. CDR1 and CDR2, per the germline V gene (reference sequence), are MNHNY and SVGAGI. The junction shows trimming of 5 bases on V and 3 bases on J, and the gene matches do not reach 7 bases of it. Receptors were amplified or captured by the immunoSEQ multiplex PCR assay. For the multiplex PCR, a mixture combining 60 forward primers for TCR Vbeta segments and 13 reverse primers for TCR Jbeta segments was used. The CDR3 region of rearranged TCR beta genes was amplified from genomic DNA with a multiplex PCR assay. Amplified TCR beta libraries were sequenced as 87-base-pair reads on the Illumina HiSeq System. The authors processed their data as follows. A later analysis counted 65 million to 90 million unique TCR beta chains across the 500 to 850 repertoires, and some 11 million of these chains were shared by at least two donors. Raw reads were error-corrected and collapsed into unique sequences with a nearest-neighbor algorithm that merged closely related sequences to remove PCR and sequencing errors. CDR3 sequences were aligned to IMGT reference sequences to assign V, D and J gene segments. For a sequence to be retained, at least a six-nucleotide match to both a V gene segment and a J gene segment was required. A rearrangement was called productive if the CDR3 had no stop codons and remained in frame with V and J, and every other rearrangement was called non-productive. CDR3 was defined by IMGT convention, running from the second conserved V-encoded cysteine to the conserved J-encoded phenylalanine. The earlier analysis of roughly 590 of the donors excluded any sequence lacking an unambiguous match to a single V gene segment. An earlier analysis of a few hundred of the donors classified V segments as functional when productive rearrangements were above 56.7% and as segregating when the standard deviation between donors was above 5%. A statistical classification framework was built for diagnosing cytomegalovirus status from the catalog of TCR beta chain sequences. In a later analysis, V and J genes were assigned by comparing TCR nucleotide sequences against IMGT/GENE-DB human TR gene sequences. Using the TCRdist pipeline, a later analysis assigned CDR3 sequences along with most-parsimonious VDJ recombination scenarios. In a later analysis, each TCR beta chain was defined by its CDR3 amino acid sequence together with its V-gene family, and reads lacking a unique V-gene family were excluded. In a later analysis, several hundred highly shared, low-generation-probability nucleotide sequences were removed to address suspected cross-contamination and a sequencing artifact. For each public chain, a later analysis derived a clonal expansion index from normalized ranks of inferred template counts within each repertoire. In a later analysis, generation probabilities were computed with a VDJ recombination model fitted to out-of-frame rearrangements, and the resulting probabilities were checked against IGoR. In a later analysis, TCR-TCR, TCR-HLA and TCR-CMV co-occurrence was scored with hypergeometric tests, and a repertoire-size bias correction was applied to TCR pairs. To estimate false discovery rates, a later analysis permuted the HLA or CMV assignments 20 times. In a later analysis, co-occurring TCRs were grouped using DBSCAN, and TCRdist sequence similarity was added for clustering within HLA-allele-positive subsets. Co-occurrence clustering excluded repertoires with fewer than 30,000 or more than 120,000 public chains, plus five with anomalous nucleotide sharing. TCRdb mirrors the immuneACCESS table, restricted to in-frame sequences. Some clones are absent from its copies; in checked studies, under half trace to an unresolved V gene, and the reason for the others is unknown. The DNA was the basis for D and trimming; V, J and clone size are from that table. Here the sample has some 130,000 clones; approximately 79% occur a single time. 8.8% of the sample belongs to the ten largest clones.

The source material was PBMCs. This clonotype originated in a woman between 50 and 59 years old in good health and CMV-seropositive. This sequence uses TRBV6-6 and TRBJ2-7; 7 central nucleotides agree with TRBD1. The DNA is TGTGCCAGCAGTCCAGACAGGGATCTCTACGAGCAGTACTTC. Translated, it reads CASSPDRDLYEQYF.